The 32 T cell receptor beta chains below all came from one sample that was sequenced in a study of cytomegalovirus exposure and HLA in healthy donors. It was with 60 Vbeta and 13 Jbeta primers that the PCR ran. Profiled with immunoSEQ multiplex PCR; TCRdb holds only in-frame clones, not every one. This repertoire shows 120,000 or so clones, around three quarters found once; its top ten account for 1%. The sequencing input was PBMCs. The receptors were sampled from a man aged 35-49 years in good health and CMV-seronegative.

The rearrangement links TRBV9 to TRBJ1-3; a possible D gene is TRBD1 (5 bases). Per germline, CDR1 SGDLS and CDR2 YYNGEE. This CDR3 comprises 17 residues. The V end was cut by 4 bases, the J end by 0 bases, with 17 bases between. The CDR3 nucleotides read TGTGCCAGCAGCACCTCCGGGGGGGGTTTCTCTGGAAACACCATATATTTT. Translation: CASSTSGGGFSGNTIYF. The full variable domain, rest sourced from reference TRBV9 and TRBJ1-3, is DSGVTQTPKHLITATGQRVTLRCSPRSGDLSVYWYQQSLDQGLQFLIQYYNGEERAKGNILERFSAQQFPDLHSELNLSSLELGDSALYFCASSTSGGGFSGNTIYFGEGSWLTVV.

This clone was observed once. The chain carries TRBV7-2 and TRBJ2-5; TRBD2 agrees at 14 bases. CDR1 and CDR2 (germline): SGHTA, FQGNSA. CDR3 length: 16 residues. V lost 3 bases, J lost 3 bases, and 3 bases stayed unmatched. This chain's CDR3 is CASSFGTSGGKETQYF. CDR3 sequence (DNA): TGTGCCAGCAGCTTTGGGACTAGCGGGGGAAAAGAGACCCAGTACTTC.

This chain uses TRBV28 with TRBJ2-3; D may be TRBD2 (6 bases). The V and J ends lost 2 bases and 0 bases respectively, with 12 bases between them. The V gene's germline CDR1 is MDHEN and CDR2 SYDVKM. This CDR3 has 16 amino acids. Written as DNA, the CDR3 is TGTGCCAGCAGTTTAGGGCTAGGGACTAGCACAGATACGCAGTATTTT. Its protein product is CASSLGLGTSTDTQYF.

The rearrangement links TRBV5-1 to TRBJ1-2; 9 bases align to TRBD1. V gave up 0 bases and J gave up 4 bases; unmatched junction bases: 4. The CDR3 extends over 15 amino acids. Germline assignment: CDR1 SGHRS and CDR2 YFSETQ. The CDR3 region is CASSLAGQGSYGYTF. The DNA for the CDR3 is TGCGCCAGCAGCTTGGCGGGACAGGGTAGCTATGGCTACACCTTC.

The count of this clone is one. The chain carries TRBV7-2 and TRBJ2-5; TRBD2 aligns across 12 bases. The junction had 3 bases not matched to a gene; V was cut back by 3 bases and J by 1 base. This CDR3 region has 16 residues. Germline CDR1 reads SGHTA; CDR2 reads FQGNSA. CDR3 residues: CASSFTSGGTQETQYF. In nucleotides, the CDR3 is TGTGCCAGCAGCTTCACTAGCGGGGGGACCCAAGAGACCCAGTACTTC. The full variable domain, completed using reference TRBV7-2 and TRBJ2-5, is GAGVSQSPSNKVTEKGKDVELRCDPISGHTALYWYRQSLGQGLEFLIYFQGNSAPDKSGLPSDRFSAERTGGSVSTLTIQRTQQEDSAVYLCASSFTSGGTQETQYFGPGTRLLVL.

The chain joins TRBV6-5 to TRBJ1-2; maybe TRBD1 (6 bases). Germline V lookup: CDR1 MNHEY, CDR2 SVGAGI. This CDR3 region has 13 residues. Trimming pared 5 bases from V and 8 bases from J, leaving 15 bases between. This CDR3 is CASSATGMTGYTF. For the CDR3, the DNA is TGTGCCAGCAGTGCCACAGGGATGACGGGCTACACCTTC.

The CDR3 reads CASSISRDTEAFF. In DNA, the CDR3 is TGTGCCAGTAGTATTTCGCGGGACACTGAAGCTTTCTTT. The chain employs TRBV19 and TRBJ1-1; no firm D call. The CDR3 sequence is 13 residues long. Trimming shortened V by 3 bases and J by 3 bases, and 8 bases separated the two germline ends. Germline CDR1 is LNHDA and CDR2 is SQIVND (reference sequence).

This chain joins TRBV6-1 and TRBJ1-6, with D unclear. The CDR3 is 14 amino acids. The V and J ends lost 7 bases and 5 bases respectively, with 12 bases between them. CDR1 and CDR2 (germline): MNHNS, SASEGT. The CDR3 bases are TGTGCCAGCAACTCCGGGATAAATAATTCACCCCTCCACTTT. Protein product: CASNSGINNSPLHF.

This clone turned up a few times. This rearrangement joins TRBV19 to TRBJ1-1; D is unresolved. Trimming took off 5 bases at V and 0 bases at J, with 7 bases between the two ends. The CDR3 sequence is 13 residues long. Germline assignment: CDR1 LNHDA and CDR2 SQIVND (reference sequence). The CDR3 loop is CASSQVLNTEAFF. The CDR3 DNA follows: TGTGCCAGTAGTCAGGTACTGAACACTGAAGCTTTCTTT.

This sequence joins TRBV19 and TRBJ1-4; 11 nucleotides line up with TRBD1. The CDR3 is 15 amino acids. V shed 7 bases, J shed 8 bases, and the junction held 9 bases outside the gene matches. Germline CDR1 reads LNHDA; CDR2 reads SQIVND (reference sequence). CDR3 loop: CASTLQGQGDEKLFF. The CDR3 nucleotides read TGTGCCAGTACCCTGCAGGGACAGGGGGACGAAAAACTGTTTTTT.

J is TRBJ2-7 and V is TRBV11-2; 12 nucleotides line up with TRBD2. Germline CDR1 is SGHAT and CDR2 is FQNNGV. This CDR3 comprises 15 residues. V dropped 5 bases and J dropped 3; count of bases not matched to a gene: 5. In DNA form, the CDR3 reads TGTGCCAGCAGCGCCGGGACTAGCGGGTTCTACGAGCAGTACTTC. This gives the protein CASSAGTSGFYEQYF.

V gene TRBV27 combines with J gene TRBJ1-6; a weak D match, TRBD1 (5 bases). Trimming removed 7 bases at V and 3 bases at J, with 16 bases between. CDR1 and CDR2 from the germline V gene are MNHEY and SMNVEV (reference sequence). CDR3 length: 16 amino acids. CDR3 loop: CASKKLWGDYNSPLHF. The CDR3 bases are TGTGCCAGCAAAAAATTATGGGGGGACTATAATTCACCCCTCCACTTT.

The J gene is TRBJ2-3, the V gene TRBV5-4; D unclear. The CDR3 totals 12 residues. Trimming pared 2 bases from V and 5 bases from J, leaving 6 bases between. Germline CDR1 is SGHNT and CDR2 is YYREEE (reference sequence). CDR3 nucleotide sequence: TGTGCCAGCAGCTTATCAGTAGATACGCAGTATTTT. It codes for CASSLSVDTQYF.

The chain combines TRBV5-1 with TRBJ1-3, with 8 positions matching TRBD1. V dropped 3 bases and J dropped 2; count of bases not matched to a gene: 13. Germline CDR1 reads SGHRS; CDR2 reads YFSETQ. There are 18 residues in the CDR3. The CDR3 coding sequence is TGCGCCAGCAGCTCAACCGCGGGACAGGCGTACACTGGAAACACCATATATTTT. As protein: CASSSTAGQAYTGNTIYF.

This clone was picked up a small number of times. This chain links TRBV18 with TRBJ1-1, with TRBD1 as a possible D gene (6 bases). Germline CDR1 reads KGHSH; CDR2 reads LQKENI. Trimming shortened V by 1 base and J by 0 bases, and 15 bases separated the two germline ends. This CDR3 has 17 residues. CDR3 DNA: TGTGCCAGCTCACCACTCGGGCAGGGGTCCATGAACACTGAAGCTTTCTTT. This translates into CASSPLGQGSMNTEAFF.

V and J are TRBV13 and TRBJ2-5; weak D call: TRBD2 (7 bases). Germline V gene data show CDR1 as PRHDT and CDR2 as FYEKMQ (reference sequence). The CDR3 loop spans 16 amino acids. Trimming left V 2 bases short and J 4 bases short, with 17 bases between. CDR3 DNA: TGTGCCAGCAGCTTACGGTCGGGGGGCCAGGTAGAGACCCAGTACTTC. Translation gives CASSLRSGGQVETQYF.

The chain couples TRBV20-1 to TRBJ1-1; D remains unclear. The CDR3 covers 10 residues. Germline V gives CDR1 DFQATT, CDR2 SNEGSKA (reference sequence). V was clipped by 0 bases and J by 10 bases, with 6 bases between them. The CDR3, as DNA: TGCAGTGCTAGAGATTCGGGAGCTTTCTTT. This codes for CSARDSGAFF.

The chain joins TRBV29-1 to TRBJ1-1; 8 bases match TRBD1. Germline V gene data show CDR1 as SQVTM and CDR2 as ANQGSEA. V was clipped by 6 bases and J by 4 bases; unmatched bases: 7. The CDR3 consists of 13 residues. The CDR3 region has the DNA TGCAGCGTCGAGGGCAGGGGGCCCACTGAAGCTTTCTTT. Protein: CSVEGRGPTEAFF. The whole variable domain, remainder taken from reference TRBV29-1 and TRBJ1-1, is SAVISQKPSRDICQRGTSLTIQCQVDSQVTMMFWYRQQPGQSLTLIATANQGSEATYESGFVIDKFPISRPNLTFSTLTVSNMSPEDSSIYLCSVEGRGPTEAFFGQGTRLTVV.

V is TRBV5-1 and J is TRBJ1-1; 8 nucleotides match TRBD1. After removal of 0 bases from V and 4 bases from J, the junction contained 2 bases not matched to a gene. There are 14 residues in the CDR3. The germline CDR1 and CDR2 sequences are SGHRS and YFSETQ. The DNA for the CDR3 is TGCGCCAGCAGCTTGGGGACAGGGACCACTGAAGCTTTCTTT. Its translation: CASSLGTGTTEAFF.

J is TRBJ2-2 and V is TRBV7-9; D remains unclear. The CDR3 sequence is 12 residues long. The germline CDR1 and CDR2 sequences are SEHNR and FQNEAQ (reference sequence). V gave up 5 bases and J gave up 2 bases, with 3 bases separating them. The CDR3 nucleotides are TGTGCCAGCAGCACTAACACCGGGGAGCTGTTTTTT. This translates into CASSTNTGELFF.

This sequence joins TRBV6-6 and TRBJ1-5; TRBD1 matches at 7 bases. CDR1 and CDR2 from the germline V gene are MNHNY and SVGAGI (reference sequence). V was clipped by 7 bases and J by 4 bases; unmatched bases: 4. The CDR3 length is 13 residues. The CDR3 spells CASNGQENQPQHF. The CDR3, as DNA: TGTGCCAGCAACGGACAGGAGAATCAGCCCCAGCATTTT.

The J gene is TRBJ2-1, the V gene TRBV5-4; the D gene is possibly TRBD2 (6 bases). CDR3 length: 15 residues. The V end was cut by 0 bases, the J end by 5 bases, with 12 bases between. CDR1 and CDR2 (germline): SGHNT, YYREEE (reference sequence). Written as DNA, the CDR3 is TGTGCCAGCAGCTTGGGTGGGACTGTTAACAATGAGCAGTTCTTC. Translating it yields CASSLGGTVNNEQFF. Supplemented by reference TRBV5-4 and TRBJ2-1, the full variable domain reads ETGVTQSPTHLIKTRGQQVTLRCSSQSGHNTVSWYQQALGQGPQFIFQYYREEENGRGNFPPRFSGLQFPNYSSELNVNALELDDSALYLCASSLGGTVNNEQFFGPGTRLTVL.

V is TRBV27 and J is TRBJ2-2, with TRBD1 as a possible D gene (5 bases). The CDR3 loop spans 15 amino acids. Germline V gene data show CDR1 as MNHEY and CDR2 as SMNVEV (reference sequence). Trimming removed 3 bases from V and 1 base from J, with 9 bases in between. The CDR3 region has the DNA TGTGCCAGCAGTTTCTACACAGGGAACACCGGGGAGCTGTTTTTT. It translates to CASSFYTGNTGELFF.

V is TRBV18 and J is TRBJ1-6; perhaps TRBD1 as D (6 bases). The germline V and J ends were trimmed by 2 bases and 8 bases, with 7 bases remaining between them. This CDR3 has 13 residues. CDR1 is KGHSH, CDR2 LQKENI, per germline. The CDR3 DNA follows: TGTGCCAGCTCACCAAACAGGGATTCACCCCTCCACTTT. This encodes CASSPNRDSPLHF.

The chain employs TRBV29-1 and TRBJ2-3; tentatively, D is TRBD1 (6 bases). CDR3 length: 12 amino acids. Germline CDR1 reads SQVTM; CDR2 reads ANQGSEA. Deletions cut 4 bases from V and 8 bases from J, with 13 bases between. The CDR3 spells CSVADPGATQYF. The CDR3 DNA reads as TGCAGCGTTGCGGATCCAGGGGCTACGCAGTATTTT.

This clone came up a few times. The genes are TRBV2 and TRBJ1-4; D unresolved. V lost 8 bases to trimming and J lost 6 bases, with 19 bases between them. Germline lookup yields CDR1 SNHLY and CDR2 FYNNEI. The CDR3 has 15 amino acids. The CDR3 protein is CASGLRTAADEKLFF. The CDR3, as DNA: TGTGCCAGCGGTCTTAGAACCGCCGCGGATGAAAAACTGTTTTTT.

This chain connects TRBV6-6 to TRBJ2-1, with 7 bases fitting TRBD2. CDR1 and CDR2 from the germline V gene are MNHNY and SVGAGI (reference sequence). J lost 8 bases, V lost 6 bases, and 13 bases had no gene match. The CDR3 is 15 amino acids. CDR3 nucleotide sequence: TGTGCCAGCAGACCCACTGGACTAGTAGCGCATGAGCAGTTCTTC. This codes for CASRPTGLVAHEQFF.

The gene calls are TRBV4-2 and TRBJ1-1; TRBD1 matches 9 bases. Germline V gene lookup returns CDR1 LGHNA and CDR2 YNFKEQ. The CDR3 is 14 amino acids. Trimming at V came to 3 bases and at J to 5 bases, leaving 4 bases not matched to a gene. CDR3 DNA sequence: TGTGCCAGCAGCCAGTCGGACAGGGGTACTGAAGCTTTCTTT. Protein: CASSQSDRGTEAFF.

The chain has TRBV10-3 and TRBJ2-3, with TRBD1 matching over 10 bases. J lost 6 bases, V lost 11 bases, and 11 bases had no gene match. Germline V lookup: CDR1 ENHRY, CDR2 SYGVKD. The CDR3 is 14 amino acids. The CDR3 loop reads CAVNPTGGRDTQYF. DNA of the CDR3: TGTGCCGTCAACCCGACAGGGGGCAGGGATACGCAGTATTTT.

This chain uses TRBV2 with TRBJ1-5; 9 nucleotides agree with TRBD1. The V gene end was trimmed by 5 bases and the J gene end by 6 bases; junction bases not matched to a gene: 5. Per the germline V gene, CDR1 is SNHLY and CDR2 is FYNNEI. This CDR3 has 14 amino acids. The CDR3 spells CASSPDRGGQPQHF. The CDR3 bases are TGTGCCAGCAGTCCGGACAGGGGAGGTCAGCCCCAGCATTTT.

The chain couples TRBV6-1 to TRBJ2-1, with 10 bases fitting TRBD2. Trimming removed 8 bases from V and 3 bases from J; junction bases left unmatched: 1. This CDR3 is built from 13 residues. CDR1 and CDR2 from the germline V gene are MNHNS and SASEGT. This CDR3 is CASRTSGYNEQFF. CDR3 DNA: TGTGCCAGCCGGACTAGCGGCTACAATGAGCAGTTCTTC.

The rearrangement joins TRBV28 to TRBJ2-3; 10 bases match TRBD2. V lost 8 bases, J lost 4 bases, and 9 bases stayed unmatched. Germline V gene lookup returns CDR1 MDHEN and CDR2 SYDVKM. The CDR3 extends over 15 amino acids. The CDR3 DNA follows: TGTGCCAGCGGTGTTCCTAGCGGGGGCCCAGATACGCAGTATTTT. Protein sequence: CASGVPSGGPDTQYF.